This T cell receptor beta chain was sequenced for a study of STAT5B mutations in CD4+ large granular lymphocyte leukemia (dated by TCRdb to between 2021 and 2024). A note on the overall study: Among healthy controls, the CDR3 'QG' motif was associated with a particular HLA allele. The TCRbeta repertoires of CD4+ T-cell large granular lymphocyte leukemia patients were compared with the TCRbeta repertoires of healthy blood donors. Flow cytometry performed on FACSCanto II or FACSVerse showed that the purified fractions had more than 95% purity among lymphocytes. The research as a whole found: TRBV06-family usage was enriched among the top patient clones (8/27) compared with healthy controls (2/35). CD4-sorted patient repertoires appeared more clonal than healthy CD4+ repertoires, and this difference persisted after removing the putative leukemic clones. Each patient's main leukemic clonotypes were private, but approximately 23% of these clonotypes showed up at low frequency in the non-leukemic repertoires of other patients. The data were not HLA-matched, and the relatively small sample size could explain the higher clonality seen in CD4+ compared with CD8+ T-LGLL.

Reading the germline V gene gives CDR1 SGHTA and CDR2 FQGNSA. The germline ends are 15 bases apart after V is trimmed by 8 bases and J by 4 bases. The CDR3 has 13 amino acids, counting the end cysteine and phenylalanine. Only CDR3 DNA is held: 39 bases, read in frame from base 1. As regards this clone: The clone's antigen remains unknown. Base qualities are not provided; no much larger clone lies one nucleotide away.

Healthy controls were approximately 40 blood donors whose buffy coats came from the Finnish Red Cross blood service. All TCR-sequenced material derived from peripheral blood: patient blood samples and healthy donor buffy coats. Ficoll-Hypaque gradient centrifugation was used to isolate peripheral blood mononuclear cells. Magnetic purification was used to isolate CD4+ cells from the buffy coats of the healthy controls. The Gentra Puregene Cell and Tissue kit was used for genomic DNA extraction, and quantification was performed on a Qubit 2.0 fluorometer. The immunoSEQ assay at survey resolution was used to sequence TCRbeta rearrangements from genomic DNA. The source study handled its data this way. In the TCR sequencing data, the smallest productive clonotype frequency that could be detected was 2.59 x 10-5. Only productive TCRbeta rearrangements, defined as complete and in-frame sequences, were included in the analyses. Sample clonality was computed as Simpson clonality in the immunoSEQ Analyzer version 3.0. Clones were grouped by frequency into very rare, small, medium, large (1-20%) or hyperexpanded (>20%) categories. Generation probabilities were estimated with OLGA 1.2.3, V-gene circos plots were made with VDJtools, specificities were looked up in VDJdb, and CDR3 motifs were identified with GLIPH. Sourced from immuneACCESS, this table was stored by TCRdb with only in-frame sequences that have V and J called. A share of the clones is absent; for the studies checked, an unresolved V gene accounts for under half, and the remainder has no known explanation. V and J calls and clone size are as listed in that table; D and trimming were resolved from the DNA. Present in this sample are 30,000 to 40,000 clones, nearly 90% of which were seen just once. The ten biggest clones cover approximately 3.2% of the sample.

The chain uses TRBV7-2 and TRBJ2-7; TRBD2 is perhaps the D gene, given 5 matching bases. The receptor was isolated from a human donor in good health. Sample: CD4+ T cells from blood buffy coats. The CDR3 amino acid sequence is: CASGSTHRYEQYF. The DNA reads TGTGCCAGCGGGAGCACCCATAGATACGAGCAGTACTTC.